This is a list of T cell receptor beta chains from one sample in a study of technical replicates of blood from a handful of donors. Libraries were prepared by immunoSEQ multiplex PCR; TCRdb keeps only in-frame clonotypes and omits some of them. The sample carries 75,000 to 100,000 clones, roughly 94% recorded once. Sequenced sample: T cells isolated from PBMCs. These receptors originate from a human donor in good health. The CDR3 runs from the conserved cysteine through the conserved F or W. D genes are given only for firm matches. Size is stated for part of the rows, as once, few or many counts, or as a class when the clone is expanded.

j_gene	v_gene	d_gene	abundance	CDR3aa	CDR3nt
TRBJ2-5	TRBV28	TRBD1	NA	CASRTAQTGVRETQYF	TGTGCCAGCAGAACAGCCCAGACAGGGGTACGAGAGACCCAGTACTTC
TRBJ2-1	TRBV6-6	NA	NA	CAGGRDRGNEQFF	TGTGCCGGGGGGCGGGACAGAGGCAATGAGCAGTTCTTC
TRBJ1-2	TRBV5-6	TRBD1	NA	CASSLGQGAFGYTF	TGTGCCAGCAGCTTGGGGCAGGGGGCGTTTGGCTACACCTTC
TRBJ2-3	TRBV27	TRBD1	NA	CASTRGQGSDTQYF	TGTGCCAGCACGCGGGGACAGGGGTCAGATACGCAGTATTTT
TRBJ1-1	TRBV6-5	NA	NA	CASSYQLNTEAFF	TGTGCCAGCAGTTACCAGTTGAACACTGAAGCTTTCTTT
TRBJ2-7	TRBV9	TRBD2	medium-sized	CASSPLSTGTSTFEQYF	TGTGCCAGCAGCCCACTCAGCACCGGGACTAGCACCTTCGAGCAGTACTTC
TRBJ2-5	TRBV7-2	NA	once	CASSLVLGQTVLQETQYF	TGTGCCAGCAGCCTAGTATTAGGACAGACGGTTCTACAAGAGACCCAGTACTTC
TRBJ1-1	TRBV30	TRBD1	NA	CAWVDRDSNTEAFF	TGTGCCTGGGTCGACAGGGACTCGAACACTGAAGCTTTCTTT
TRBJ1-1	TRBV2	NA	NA	CASSDRGNTEAFF	TGTGCCAGCAGTGACAGGGGAAACACTGAAGCTTTCTTT
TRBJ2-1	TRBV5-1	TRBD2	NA	CASSFGTSGVTSYNEQFF	TGCGCCAGCAGCTTCGGGACTAGCGGGGTTACCTCCTACAATGAGCAGTTCTTC
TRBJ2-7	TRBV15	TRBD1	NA	CATSSWGDRGHEQYF	TGTGCCACCAGCTCCTGGGGCGACAGGGGGCACGAGCAGTACTTC
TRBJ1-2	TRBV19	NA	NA	CASSLGPGILWGYTF	TGTGCCAGTAGTCTTGGGCCGGGGATTCTTTGGGGCTACACCTTC
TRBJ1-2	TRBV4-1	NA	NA	CASSQVGTSNYGYTF	TGCGCCAGCAGCCAAGTCGGGACTTCGAACTATGGCTACACCTTC
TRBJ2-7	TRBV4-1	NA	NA	CASSQELGQFDYEQYF	TGCGCCAGCAGCCAAGAGCTAGGACAGTTCGACTACGAGCAGTACTTC
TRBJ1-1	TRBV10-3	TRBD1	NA	CAINGQQGGTEAFF	TGTGCCATCAACGGACAGCAGGGGGGCACTGAAGCTTTCTTT
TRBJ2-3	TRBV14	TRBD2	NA	CASSQGAGVTDTQYF	TGTGCCAGCAGCCAGGGAGCGGGAGTGACAGATACGCAGTATTTT
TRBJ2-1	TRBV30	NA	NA	CAWSVGRLQGYNEQFF	TGTGCCTGGAGTGTGGGGAGACTACAGGGCTACAATGAGCAGTTCTTC
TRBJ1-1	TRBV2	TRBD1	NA	CASRVRQGTNTEAFF	TGTGCCAGCAGGGTTAGACAGGGCACAAACACTGAAGCTTTCTTT